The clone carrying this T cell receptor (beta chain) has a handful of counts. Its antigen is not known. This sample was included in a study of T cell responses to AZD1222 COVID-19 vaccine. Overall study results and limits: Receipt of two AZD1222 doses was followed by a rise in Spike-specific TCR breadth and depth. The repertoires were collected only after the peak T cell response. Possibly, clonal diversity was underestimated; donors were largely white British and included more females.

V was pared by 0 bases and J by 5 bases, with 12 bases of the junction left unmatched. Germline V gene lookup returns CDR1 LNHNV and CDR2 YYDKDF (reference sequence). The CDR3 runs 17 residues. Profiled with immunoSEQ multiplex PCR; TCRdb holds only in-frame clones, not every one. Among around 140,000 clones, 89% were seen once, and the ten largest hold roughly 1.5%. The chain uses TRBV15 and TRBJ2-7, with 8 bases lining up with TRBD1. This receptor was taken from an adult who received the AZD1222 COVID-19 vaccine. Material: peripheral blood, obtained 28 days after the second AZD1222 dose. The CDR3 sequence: CATSRDLVADRAHEQYF. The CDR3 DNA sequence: TGTGCCACCAGCAGAGATCTCGTCGCGGACAGGGCCCACGAGCAGTACTTC.